Listed here are 27 T cell receptor beta chains from one sample, sequenced in a study of shared clonotypes between healthy human individuals. Using immunoSEQ multiplex PCR, the repertoire was profiled, and TCRdb retains in-frame clones only, with some absent. The sample gives just over 2,000,000 clones, around 95% of which show up once; approximately 0.13% is in the top ten. Sequencing was done on a sample of naive CD4+ T cells sorted from blood. As to subset: CD45RA+ positively selected. The receptors stem from a man aged 18-30 years in good health.

This rearrangement joins TRBV7-2 to TRBJ2-7; 8 positions match TRBD2. Germline V CDR1 and CDR2: SGHTA, FQGNSA. The CDR3 sequence is 15 residues long. After removal of 2 bases from V and 5 bases from J, the junction contained 8 bases not matched to a gene. CDR3 sequence (DNA): TGTGCCAGCAGCTTAATTCCGGGAGGGCGGAACGAGCAGTACTTC. Translated, it gives CASSLIPGGRNEQYF.

The chain links TRBV7-3 to TRBJ1-6; 12 bases agree with TRBD1. The CDR3 runs 16 residues. V lost 2 bases and J lost 7; bases outside the gene matches: 3. Germline assignment: CDR1 SGHTA and CDR2 FQGTGA. CDR3 loop: CASSLGTGGANSPLHF. CDR3 sequence (DNA): TGTGCCAGCAGCTTAGGGACAGGGGGCGCGAATTCACCCCTCCACTTT.

V is TRBV7-8 and J is TRBJ2-7; D perhaps matches TRBD2 (6 bases). Trimming left V 3 bases short and J 0 bases short, with 9 bases between. This CDR3 is built from 14 residues. CDR1 and CDR2 (germline): SGHVS, FQNEAQ. DNA of the CDR3: TGTGCCAGCAGCTTTTGGGGACTCTCCTACGAGCAGTACTTC. Its translation: CASSFWGLSYEQYF.

The V call is TRBV7-9, the J call TRBJ1-2; D is unresolved. The germline CDR1 and CDR2 sequences are SEHNR and FQNEAQ (reference sequence). The CDR3 runs to 16 residues. V was shortened by 2 bases and J by 3 bases, with 16 bases between the two germline ends. CDR3 loop: CASSLPTGSSDYGYTF. As DNA, the CDR3 is TGTGCCAGCAGCTTACCAACGGGATCCTCGGACTATGGCTACACCTTC.

The V call is TRBV30, the J call TRBJ2-7; no clear D gene. The V gene's germline CDR1 is GTSNPN and CDR2 SVGIG (reference sequence). The CDR3 length is 13 residues. V shed 0 bases and J shed 0 bases, with 6 bases lying between them. The CDR3 reads CAWSVDASYEQYF. The CDR3 region has the DNA TGTGCCTGGAGTGTAGACGCCTCCTACGAGCAGTACTTC.

The rearrangement links TRBV18 to TRBJ2-3; possibly TRBD2 for D (6 bases). The CDR3 length is 14 residues. V was cut by 0 bases and J by 4 bases, with 8 bases left in between. The V gene's germline CDR1 is KGHSH and CDR2 LQKENI. CDR3 region: CASSPPGLADTQYF. The CDR3 DNA reads TGTGCCAGCTCACCACCGGGACTCGCAGATACGCAGTATTTT.

The V and J genes are TRBV5-1 and TRBJ2-2; maybe TRBD1 (6 bases). The CDR3 totals 14 residues. The ends were cut back, 4 bases at V and 6 bases at J, with 13 bases in the middle. Germline V gene lookup returns CDR1 SGHRS and CDR2 YFSETQ. In nucleotides, the CDR3 is TGCGCCAGCAGCCTAGGACAGTATGCCGGGGAGCTGTTTTTT. This sequence encodes CASSLGQYAGELFF.

This chain connects TRBV9 to TRBJ2-5; D gene ambiguous. V lost 0 bases and J lost 5, with 14 bases in between. The length of the CDR3 is 15 residues. Germline CDR1 SGDLS, CDR2 YYNGEE. The CDR3 DNA sequence: TGTGCCAGCAGCGTAGCGGGCAGCGTACGGGAGACCCAGTACTTC. Amino acids: CASSVAGSVRETQYF.

The chain employs TRBV14 and TRBJ1-4; 9 bases are shared with TRBD1. V was clipped by 4 bases and J by 8 bases; unmatched bases: 5. The CDR3 covers 14 residues. Germline CDR1 reads SGHDN; CDR2 reads FVKESK. Here the CDR3 DNA reads TGTGCCAGCAGCCGATTAGGACAGGGGGAAAAACTGTTTTTT. This translates into CASSRLGQGEKLFF.

DNA of the CDR3: TGTGCCAGCAGCCCCCCCCGCGGGAGCTCCTACAATGAGCAGTTCTTC. Amino acids: CASSPPRGSSYNEQFF. J is TRBJ2-1 and V is TRBV5-6; TRBD2 aligns across 7 bases. The CDR3 sequence is 16 residues long. V was pared by 4 bases and J by 0 bases, with 7 bases of the junction left unmatched. Germline V gene sequence: CDR1 SGHDT, CDR2 YYEEEE.

The V and J genes are TRBV11-2 and TRBJ2-5, with D uncertain. The ends were cut back, 5 bases at V and 5 bases at J, with 18 bases in the middle. Looked up from germline, CDR1 is SGHAT and CDR2 is FQNNGV. The CDR3 extends over 15 amino acids. The chain's CDR3 is CASSPAQGELETQYF. As DNA, the CDR3 is TGTGCCAGCAGCCCGGCACAAGGAGAATTGGAGACCCAGTACTTC.

The chain uses TRBV5-6 and TRBJ2-1; TRBD1 matches 7 bases. The CDR3 extends over 14 amino acids. Per the germline V gene, CDR1 is SGHDT and CDR2 is YYEEEE. Trimming at V came to 5 bases and at J to 8 bases, leaving 10 bases not matched to a gene. CDR3 in DNA: TGTGCCAGCAGAAAGACAGGGCCGTCTGATGAGCAGTTCTTC. It is translated as CASRKTGPSDEQFF.

V is TRBV5-1 and J is TRBJ1-6; no clear D gene. The CDR3 length is 17 residues. Trimming left V 4 bases short and J 0 bases short, with 14 bases between. From germline, CDR1 is SGHRS and CDR2 YFSETQ. CDR3 nucleotides: TGCGCCAGCAGCGCTGACCCCCAGAGCTCCTATAATTCACCCCTCCACTTT. Translated, it gives CASSADPQSSYNSPLHF.

This clone was recorded once. The V and J genes are TRBV5-5 and TRBJ2-1; 7 bases map to TRBD1. J lost 9 bases, V lost 0 bases, and 6 bases had no gene match. The germline V gene encodes CDR1 SGHKS and CDR2 YYEKEE (reference sequence). The length of the CDR3 is 14 residues. CDR3 sequence: CASSLATGNGEQFF. The CDR3, as DNA: TGTGCCAGCAGCTTGGCGACAGGGAATGGTGAGCAGTTCTTC.

The chain combines TRBV11-2 with TRBJ2-2; TRBD1 aligns across 10 bases. Germline V gene data show CDR1 as SGHAT and CDR2 as FQNNGV. This CDR3 region has 13 residues. The V gene end was trimmed by 10 bases and the J gene end by 4 bases; junction bases not matched to a gene: 3. CDR3 residues: CAMGQGFTGELFF. As DNA, the CDR3 is TGTGCCATGGGACAGGGGTTCACCGGGGAGCTGTTTTTT.

This clone was recorded once. This chain links TRBV11-3 with TRBJ1-2; perhaps TRBD1 as D (5 bases). From germline, CDR1 is SGHNT and CDR2 YENEEA. This CDR3 contains 13 residues. Trimming left V 2 bases short and J 4 bases short, with 8 bases between. CDR3: CASSLQGGYGYTF. CDR3 DNA: TGTGCCAGCAGCTTACAGGGTGGCTATGGCTACACCTTC.

The rearrangement uses TRBV28 and TRBJ1-2; the match to TRBD1 covers 11 bases. Trimming cost V 7 bases and J 4 bases; bases outside gene matches: 11. The CDR3 length is 16 residues. Germline V gene lookup returns CDR1 MDHEN and CDR2 SYDVKM. The CDR3 DNA reads TGTGCCAGCATAACCCCGGACAGGGGGCGGGGCTATGGCTACACCTTC. Amino acids: CASITPDRGRGYGYTF.

This rearrangement joins TRBV23-1 to TRBJ2-7; no clear D gene. TRBV23-1 qualifies as an ORF whose function is uncertain. Between the trimmed V and J ends, which lost 4 bases and 5 bases, there was a span of 6 bases. The CDR3 is 11 residues long. The DNA for the CDR3 is TGCGCCAGCAGTCGAGGAGACGAGCAGTACTTC. It codes for CASSRGDEQYF.

The rearrangement joins TRBV18 to TRBJ1-2, with TRBD1 matching 8 bases. CDR1 KGHSH and CDR2 LQKENI come from the germline V gene. The CDR3 is made up of 16 amino acids. V dropped 3 bases and J dropped 2; count of bases not matched to a gene: 8. CDR3 nucleotide sequence: TGTGCCAGCTCACCTGTGTCCGGGACAGGAAACTATGGCTACACCTTC. Translating it yields CASSPVSGTGNYGYTF.

On this clone itself: Different DNA sequences within this sample yield the same CDR3. The chain is built from TRBV5-6 and TRBJ2-1, with unresolved D. Per germline, CDR1 SGHDT and CDR2 YYEEEE. The CDR3 length is 11 residues. V was pared by 4 bases and J by 3 bases, with 2 bases between. The CDR3 DNA is TGTGCCAGCAGCAGCTACAATGAGCAGTTCTTC. Translating gives CASSSYNEQFF. The complete variable domain, with remaining parts taken from reference TRBV5-6 and TRBJ2-1, reads DAGVTQSPTHLIKTRGQQVTLRCSPKSGHDTVSWYQQALGQGPQFIFQYYEEEERQRGNFPDRFSGHQFPNYSSELNVNALLLGDSALYLCASSSYNEQFFGPGTRLTVL.

The gene calls are TRBV6-4 and TRBJ1-3, with D hard to call. V lost 5 bases, J lost 0 bases, and 14 bases lay in between. The germline V gene has CDR1 MRHNA and CDR2 SNTAGT. The CDR3 contains 16 residues. DNA for the CDR3: TGTGCCAGCAGTCCCCAGGTTCTGGGCTCTGGAAACACCATATATTTT. It translates to CASSPQVLGSGNTIYF.

This chain links TRBV7-2 with TRBJ2-1; 15 nucleotides align to TRBD2. The junction had 2 bases not matched to a gene; V was cut back by 1 base and J by 4 bases. The CDR3 is made up of 17 amino acids. CDR1 is SGHTA, CDR2 FQGNSA, per germline. The CDR3 DNA is TGTGCCAGCAGCTTAGGGGGACTAGCGGGAGGATACAATGAGCAGTTCTTC. Its protein is CASSLGGLAGGYNEQFF.

V is TRBV28 and J is TRBJ1-2; D may be TRBD1 (5 bases). The ends were cut back, 5 bases at V and 1 base at J, with 11 bases in the middle. The germline V gene has CDR1 MDHEN and CDR2 SYDVKM. This CDR3 spans 14 amino acids. This CDR3 reads CASSGHSVNYGYTF. CDR3 coding DNA: TGTGCCAGCAGTGGACATTCAGTTAACTATGGCTACACCTTC.

The V and J genes are TRBV30 and TRBJ1-2; no definite D call. This CDR3 has 12 amino acids. Trimming left V 1 base short and J 8 bases short, with 11 bases between. Germline CDR1 is GTSNPN and CDR2 is SVGIG (reference sequence). CDR3 sequence (DNA): TGTGCCTGGAGTGAAGAGGGAAGCGGCTACACCTTC. Translated: CAWSEEGSGYTF. Using reference TRBV30 and TRBJ1-2 for the parts outside the CDR3, the full variable domain is SQTIHQWPATLVQPVGSPLSLECTVEGTSNPNLYWYRQAAGRGLQLLFYSVGIGQISSEVPQNLSASRPQDRQFILSSKKLLLSDSGFYLCAWSEEGSGYTFGSGTRLTVV.

The chain combines TRBV2 with TRBJ1-1; tentative D call: TRBD1 (6 bases). Trimming stripped 0 bases from V and 4 bases from J, with 9 bases between. Germline V gives CDR1 SNHLY, CDR2 FYNNEI. There are 14 residues in the CDR3. CDR3 sequence: CASSEARGVTEAFF. The CDR3 DNA reads as TGTGCCAGCAGTGAAGCTAGGGGGGTCACTGAAGCTTTCTTT.

The rearrangement joins TRBV6-1 to TRBJ1-1; TRBD1 is a possible D gene (6 bases). This CDR3 is 12 amino acids long. Germline values: CDR1 MNHNS, CDR2 SASEGT. V gave up 7 bases and J gave up 4 bases, with 10 bases separating them. The CDR3 DNA follows: TGTGCCAGCAACAGGGCAGGCACTGAAGCTTTCTTT. Encoded protein: CASNRAGTEAFF.

This sequence joins TRBV7-9 and TRBJ2-7, with TRBD2 identical over 8 bases. V trimming: 0 bases; J trimming: 2 bases; junction bases outside the gene matches: 3. This CDR3 has 15 residues. Germline lookup yields CDR1 SEHNR and CDR2 FQNEAQ (reference sequence). CDR3 nucleotide sequence: TGTGCCAGCAGCTTAGCTAGCGGGATTACCTACGAGCAGTACTTC. It yields the protein CASSLASGITYEQYF.